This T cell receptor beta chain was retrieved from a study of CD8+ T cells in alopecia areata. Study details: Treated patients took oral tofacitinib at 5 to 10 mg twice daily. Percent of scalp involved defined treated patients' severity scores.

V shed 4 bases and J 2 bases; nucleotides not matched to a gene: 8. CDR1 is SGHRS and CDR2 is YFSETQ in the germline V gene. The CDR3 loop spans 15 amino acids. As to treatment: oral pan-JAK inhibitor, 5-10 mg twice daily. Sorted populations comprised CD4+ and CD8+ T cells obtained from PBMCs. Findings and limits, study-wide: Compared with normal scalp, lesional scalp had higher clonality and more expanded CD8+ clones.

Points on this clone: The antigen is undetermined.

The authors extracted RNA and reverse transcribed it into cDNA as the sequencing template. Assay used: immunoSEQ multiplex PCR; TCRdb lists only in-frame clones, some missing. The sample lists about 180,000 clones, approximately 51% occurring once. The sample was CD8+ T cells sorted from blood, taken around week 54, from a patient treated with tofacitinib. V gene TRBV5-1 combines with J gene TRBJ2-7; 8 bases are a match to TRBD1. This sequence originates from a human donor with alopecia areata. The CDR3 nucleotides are TGCGCCAGCAGCCTCGGACAGGGAAAAGCCTACGAGCAGTACTTC. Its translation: CASSLGQGKAYEQYF.